The 32 T cell receptor beta chains below were found in one sample sequenced in a study of T cells in tumors after PD-1 blockade. The method was immunoSEQ multiplex PCR; TCRdb's version includes in-frame clones alone and lacks a portion of them. The sample holds approximately 19,000 clones, about 84% seen once. The sequences come from PBMCs, collected after anti-PD-1 therapy. The receptors originated from a human donor with advanced basal cell or squamous cell carcinoma (not recorded which).

This chain links TRBV7-8 with TRBJ2-1; possible D gene TRBD2, 5 bases. The germline V gene encodes CDR1 SGHVS and CDR2 FQNEAQ. This CDR3 has 14 amino acids. Trimming shortened V by 5 bases and J by 7 bases, and 15 bases separated the two germline ends. The CDR3 here is CASSPFISENEQFF. The CDR3 coding sequence is TGTGCCAGCAGCCCATTTATTAGCGAAAATGAGCAGTTCTTC.

The chain couples TRBV5-4 to TRBJ1-2; the D is unclear. The CDR3 contains 15 residues. Trimming stripped 7 bases from V and 8 bases from J, with 24 bases between. Germline V lookup: CDR1 SGHNT, CDR2 YYREEE (reference sequence). The CDR3 DNA sequence: TGTGCCAGCTCGGACCGGAAAACTTTAGGAGGGGGCTACACCTTC. Translating it yields CASSDRKTLGGGYTF.

This clone appeared a few times. The J gene is TRBJ2-2, the V gene TRBV19, with TRBD2 matching 8 bases. Germline assignment: CDR1 LNHDA and CDR2 SQIVND (reference sequence). V was clipped by 9 bases and J by 5 bases; unmatched bases: 8. The CDR3 sequence is 14 residues long. The CDR3 spells CASSGREGTGELFF. The DNA of the CDR3 is TGTGCCAGCTCCGGGAGGGAGGGTACCGGGGAGCTGTTTTTT.

The V and J genes are TRBV4-2 and TRBJ1-4, with no clear D. Per germline, CDR1 LGHNA and CDR2 YNFKEQ. The CDR3 is 15 amino acids. V lost 0 bases and J lost 3, with 8 bases in between. The chain's CDR3 is CASSQDGGPNEKLFF. In nucleotides, the CDR3 is TGTGCCAGCAGCCAAGATGGAGGACCTAATGAAAAACTGTTTTTT.

This chain connects TRBV5-5 to TRBJ1-1; D is uncertain. Per the germline V gene, CDR1 is SGHKS and CDR2 is YYEKEE (reference sequence). The CDR3 has 12 residues. V gave up 0 bases and J gave up 5 bases, with 5 bases separating them. The CDR3 loop reads CASSLEGTEAFF. The CDR3 DNA reads as TGTGCCAGCAGCTTGGAAGGGACTGAAGCTTTCTTT.

A few counts support this clone. The chain couples TRBV2 to TRBJ2-4; no reliable D call. Germline CDR1 SNHLY, CDR2 FYNNEI. The length of the CDR3 is 16 residues. V gave up 6 bases and J gave up 2 bases, with 17 bases separating them. CDR3 region: CASRFPDQATKNIQYF. The CDR3 nucleotides read TGTGCCAGCAGATTCCCGGACCAGGCGACCAAAAACATTCAGTACTTC.

The V call is TRBV27, the J call TRBJ1-1; 7 nucleotides agree with TRBD1. The J segment lost 7 bases and the V segment lost 2 bases, leaving 13 bases of the junction unmatched. CDR1 is MNHEY, CDR2 SMNVEV, per germline (reference sequence). The CDR3 length is 16 residues. In DNA form, the CDR3 reads TGTGCCAGCAGTTTAGGAACAGGGGACGTGGTGGGTGAAGCTTTCTTT. Its translation is CASSLGTGDVVGEAFF.

Judged by abundance, this clone is medium-sized. The chain links TRBV5-6 to TRBJ2-7, with D tentatively TRBD2 (5 bases). Deletions cut 4 bases from V and 3 bases from J, with 14 bases between. This CDR3 has 14 amino acids. Per the germline V gene, CDR1 is SGHDT and CDR2 is YYEEEE. The CDR3 coding sequence is TGTGCCAGCAGCACGGACCCCGGGGTCTACGAGCAGTACTTC. This codes for CASSTDPGVYEQYF.

V is TRBV10-3 and J is TRBJ2-3; TRBD1 matches 8 bases. This CDR3 region has 15 residues. Germline-derived CDR1 and CDR2 are ENHRY and SYGVKD. Trimming at V came to 6 bases and at J to 3 bases, leaving 8 bases not matched to a gene. The chain's CDR3 is CAIRGGQGFTDTQYF. CDR3 DNA: TGTGCCATCAGAGGTGGACAGGGTTTTACAGATACGCAGTATTTT.

The chain has TRBV28 and TRBJ1-5, with 9 bases fitting TRBD1. J was trimmed by 6 bases and V by 6 bases; bases with no gene match: 18. Germline CDR1 and CDR2: MDHEN and SYDVKM. CDR3 length: 18 residues. As DNA, the CDR3 is TGTGCCAGCAGATCGGGACAGGGAGGAACAGGGGTTGTTCAGCCCCAGCATTTT. It translates to CASRSGQGGTGVVQPQHF.

This chain links TRBV29-1 with TRBJ2-7; D tentatively fits TRBD1 or TRBD2 (5 bases each). CDR3 size: 12 residues. The germline V and J ends were trimmed by 5 bases and 4 bases, with 12 bases remaining between them. Looked up from germline, CDR1 is SQVTM and CDR2 is ANQGSEA. CDR3 in amino acids: CSVRRGRYEQYF. The CDR3 region has the DNA TGCAGCGTTCGACGGGGCCGGTACGAGCAGTACTTC.

As DNA, the CDR3 is TGTGCCAGCAGACGGGACCGTTCGGAGGAGCAGTACTTC. Protein product: CASRRDRSEEQYF. J is TRBJ2-7 and V is TRBV6-5; D tentatively reads TRBD1 or TRBD2 (5 bases each). Germline V gene data show CDR1 as MNHEY and CDR2 as SVGAGI. With 6 bases removed from V and 7 bases from J, the gap between germline ends came to 16 bases. CDR3 size: 13 residues.

This clone turned up a few times. The rearrangement uses TRBV5-1 and TRBJ2-2, with 9 bases aligning to TRBD2. Per germline, CDR1 SGHRS and CDR2 YFSETQ. The CDR3 is 15 residues long. Trimming at V came to 7 bases and at J to 0 bases, leaving 4 bases not matched to a gene. CDR3 sequence: CASSTSGSNTGELFF. The DNA for the CDR3 is TGCGCCAGCTCGACTAGCGGATCGAACACCGGGGAGCTGTTTTTT.

The rearrangement links TRBV7-6 to TRBJ1-1, with unresolved D. Germline CDR1 is SGHVS and CDR2 is FNYEAQ. Deletions cut 7 bases from V and 1 base from J, with 13 bases between. The CDR3 is 14 residues long. CDR3 loop: CASTRWSGNTEAFF. For the CDR3, the DNA is TGTGCCAGCACCCGATGGTCCGGGAACACTGAAGCTTTCTTT.

This sequence joins TRBV5-4 and TRBJ2-2, with D unresolved. V was cut by 3 bases and J by 0 bases, with 12 bases left in between. CDR3 size: 16 residues. Germline V lookup: CDR1 SGHNT, CDR2 YYREEE (reference sequence). DNA for the CDR3: TGTGCCAGCAGCTCGTTTTTACCTACGAACACCGGGGAGCTGTTTTTT. Amino acid sequence: CASSSFLPTNTGELFF.

In its sample, this clone was seen once. The rearrangement joins TRBV4-1 to TRBJ1-2; D is ambiguous. V gave up 4 bases and J gave up 4 bases, with 13 bases separating them. The CDR3 spans 14 residues. CDR1 MGHRA and CDR2 YSYEKL come from the germline V gene. The CDR3: CASSLDERVYGYTF. CDR3 sequence (DNA): TGCGCCAGCAGCCTAGATGAAAGGGTCTATGGCTACACCTTC.

The sample holds one count of this clone. This chain joins TRBV6-5 and TRBJ2-2; D unclear. The germline CDR1 and CDR2 sequences are MNHEY and SVGAGI. CDR3 length equals 15 residues. V lost 5 bases to trimming and J lost 3 bases, with 13 bases between them. CDR3 amino acids: CASSKERRDTGELFF. The CDR3 nucleotides are TGTGCCAGCAGTAAGGAGAGACGGGACACCGGGGAGCTGTTTTTT.

The CDR3 coding sequence is TGCGCCAGCAGCCAAGATGGTGGTAGCGGGAGCCTTGGCACAGATACGCAGTATTTT. Amino acids: CASSQDGGSGSLGTDTQYF. V is TRBV4-1 and J is TRBJ2-3, with 9 bases aligning to TRBD2. The CDR3 consists of 19 residues. CDR1 is MGHRA and CDR2 is YSYEKL in the germline V gene. After removal of 0 bases from V and 1 base from J, the junction contained 11 bases not matched to a gene.

The genes are TRBV19 and TRBJ2-1; D possibly uses TRBD1 or TRBD2 (6 bases each). Trimming removed 1 base from V and 9 bases from J, with 13 bases in between. The CDR3 spans 14 residues. Germline CDR1 reads LNHDA; CDR2 reads SQIVND (reference sequence). CDR3: CASSIVGGYGEQFF. As DNA, the CDR3 is TGTGCCAGTAGTATAGTCGGGGGCTACGGTGAGCAGTTCTTC.

The rearrangement uses TRBV28 and TRBJ2-7; TRBD2 is a possible D gene (7 bases). CDR1 is MDHEN and CDR2 is SYDVKM in the germline V gene. The ends were cut back, 8 bases at V and 5 bases at J, with 19 bases in the middle. CDR3 length: 14 amino acids. This CDR3 is CASLGGGISHEQYF. The CDR3 DNA reads as TGTGCCAGCCTAGGGGGGGGGATTTCCCACGAGCAGTACTTC.

The chain uses TRBV5-5 and TRBJ2-1; 8 bases line up with TRBD1. The CDR3 consists of 16 residues. Losses at the gene ends were 1 base for V and 4 bases for J; bases not matched to a gene: 7. Per germline, CDR1 SGHKS and CDR2 YYEKEE (reference sequence). CDR3 residues: CASSLLRDRSYNEQFF. The DNA for the CDR3 is TGTGCCAGCAGCTTGTTGCGGGACAGGTCATACAATGAGCAGTTCTTC.

The rearrangement joins TRBV18 to TRBJ2-2; D call uncertain. The CDR3 runs to 17 residues. V was cut by 5 bases and J by 3 bases, with 19 bases left in between. Germline values: CDR1 KGHSH, CDR2 LQKENI. CDR3 amino acids: CASSDWKPTRDTGELFF. Written as DNA, the CDR3 is TGTGCCAGCTCAGATTGGAAGCCCACCCGGGACACCGGGGAGCTGTTTTTT.

V usage is TRBV28 and J usage is TRBJ2-2, with 8 nucleotides matching TRBD2. Germline trimming cut 7 bases from V and 6 bases from J; bases unmatched to any gene: 4. The germline V gene has CDR1 MDHEN and CDR2 SYDVKM. This CDR3 is 13 amino acids long. The CDR3 DNA sequence: TGTGCCAGCAACACACTAGCGGCCGGGGAGCTGTTTTTT. This translates into CASNTLAAGELFF. Together with reference TRBV28 and TRBJ2-2, the CDR3 gives the full variable domain: DVKVTQSSRYLVKRTGEKVFLECVQDMDHENMFWYRQDPGLGLRLIYFSYDVKMKEKGDIPEGYSVSREKKERFSLILESASTNQTSMYLCASNTLAAGELFFGEGSRLTVL.

This clone was observed a few times. The chain is built from TRBV27 and TRBJ1-1; D gene ambiguous. Germline V gene sequence: CDR1 MNHEY, CDR2 SMNVEV (reference sequence). This CDR3 region has 13 residues. Trimming took off 2 bases at V and 5 bases at J, with 9 bases between the two ends. For the CDR3, the DNA is TGTGCCAGCAGTTTAGCGGGTGCGACTGAAGCTTTCTTT. This encodes CASSLAGATEAFF.

The rearrangement uses TRBV7-9 and TRBJ2-3; perhaps TRBD2 as D (5 bases). The V and J ends lost 6 bases and 2 bases respectively, with 18 bases between them. This CDR3 has 16 residues. Germline V lookup: CDR1 SEHNR, CDR2 FQNEAQ (reference sequence). CDR3 in amino acids: CASSVSRGINTDTQYF. The CDR3 bases are TGTGCCAGCAGTGTTAGTAGAGGGATAAACACAGATACGCAGTATTTT.

This clone is medium-sized. This chain connects TRBV2 to TRBJ2-1; 11 positions agree with TRBD2. Trimming took 6 bases from V and 13 from J; bases not matched to a gene: 11. In germline, CDR1 is SNHLY, CDR2 FYNNEI. The CDR3 length is 14 residues. CDR3 amino acids: CASSSPGLAEPQFF. DNA of the CDR3: TGTGCCAGCAGCTCACCGGGACTAGCGGAACCTCAGTTCTTC.

The chain recombines TRBV28 with TRBJ1-1; D may be TRBD1 (5 bases). CDR1 and CDR2 from the germline V gene are MDHEN and SYDVKM. The germline V and J ends were trimmed by 5 bases and 2 bases, with 6 bases remaining between them. This CDR3 is built from 12 residues. CDR3 coding DNA: TGTGCCAGCAGTGGGGGAAACACTGAAGCTTTCTTT. The encoded protein is CASSGGNTEAFF. Looking up the rest from reference TRBV28 and TRBJ1-1 gives the full variable domain: DVKVTQSSRYLVKRTGEKVFLECVQDMDHENMFWYRQDPGLGLRLIYFSYDVKMKEKGDIPEGYSVSREKKERFSLILESASTNQTSMYLCASSGGNTEAFFGQGTRLTVV.

The rearrangement joins TRBV6-2 or TRBV6-3 to TRBJ1-2, with D uncertain. Germline V gene sequence: CDR1 MNHEY, CDR2 SVGEGT. The V end was cut by 0 bases, the J end by 7 bases, with 12 bases between. The CDR3 has 14 residues. The CDR3 nucleotides are TGTGCCAGCAGTTACTCGAGTATTGAAGTTGGCTACACCTTC. This codes for CASSYSSIEVGYTF.

J is TRBJ1-2 and V is TRBV19; D remains ambiguous. Germline V lookup: CDR1 LNHDA, CDR2 SQIVND (reference sequence). V dropped 5 bases and J dropped 5 bases, with 9 bases sitting between them. The CDR3 length is 12 residues. CDR3 sequence: CASSLAEYGYTF. The DNA for the CDR3 is TGTGCCAGTAGTTTGGCGGAATATGGCTACACCTTC.

This chain joins TRBV7-8 and TRBJ2-1; possibly TRBD1 for D (6 bases). The CDR3 has 16 amino acids. Trimming removed 5 bases from V and 3 bases from J, with 17 bases in between. Germline V gene data show CDR1 as SGHVS and CDR2 as FQNEAQ. The CDR3 sequence: CASSPDAWDNYNEQFF. Here the CDR3 DNA reads TGTGCCAGCAGCCCCGACGCATGGGACAACTACAATGAGCAGTTCTTC.

The rearrangement uses TRBV4-1 and TRBJ1-2; 9 bases agree with TRBD1. V lost 0 bases to trimming and J lost 8 bases; unmatched junction nucleotides: 7. This CDR3 has 15 residues. The germline V gene has CDR1 MGHRA and CDR2 YSYEKL. The CDR3 spells CASSQDGTGIRGYTF. The CDR3 DNA reads TGCGCCAGCAGCCAAGACGGGACAGGGATTAGAGGCTACACCTTC.

This clone was counted only a few times. The CDR3 loop is CASSYFSGIREQYF. For the CDR3, the DNA is TGTGCCAGCAGTTATTTTTCGGGTATCAGGGAGCAGTATTTT. This sequence joins TRBV6-5 and TRBJ2-3; D is possibly TRBD1 (5 bases). V was clipped by 3 bases and J by 11 bases, with 18 bases between them. CDR3 size: 14 residues. CDR1 is MNHEY and CDR2 is SVGAGI in the germline V gene.